This T cell receptor beta chain comes out of a study of blood T cell repertoires in COVID-19. For the study at large: Acute and convalescent COVID-19 specimens originated in the United States, Italy and Spain.

A word on this clone: Different DNA sequences within this sample yield the same CDR3.

The repertoire was sequenced with immunoSEQ multiplex PCR; TCRdb's copy has only in-frame clones and lacks some. Of 380,000 or so clones detected, 75% to 90% appear once; the ten largest clones hold roughly 7.1%. Sequencing was done on a sample of peripheral blood. The TCR comes from a woman in her fifties or sixties with COVID-19, enrolled during active disease.

The CDR3 loop is CASSYGSSYNSPLHF. CDR3 nucleotide sequence: TGTGCCAGCAGTTACGGCAGCTCCTATAATTCACCCCTCCACTTT. The chain recombines TRBV6-5 with TRBJ1-6, with D hard to call. The CDR3 is 15 amino acids. Germline CDR1 MNHEY, CDR2 SVGAGI. V lost 2 bases to trimming and J lost 0 bases, with 5 bases between them.